This T cell receptor beta chain was profiled in a study of beta chain features in type 1 diabetes (dated by TCRdb to between 2018 and 2020). About the investigation overall: Mean age, gender distribution, total cell number and subset yield were not different between patients and healthy donors. A total of some 110 million sorted cells were examined across all samples, and a strong correlation was observed between cell number per subset and RNA yield. The study compared the TCRB repertoires of sorted circulating CD4+ T cell subsets in recently diagnosed type 1 diabetes patients with those in matched healthy donors. Naive and central memory subsets were obtained from all 30 or so donors, but regulatory and stem cell-like memory subsets were isolated from only 8 patients and 8 healthy donors. Paper-wide results and their limitations: Because cDNA was sequenced instead of genomic DNA, activated cells with high expression could be over-represented, although the groups did not differ in activation or CD3 levels. Because the HLA sub-analyses included only small numbers of individuals, any influence of HLA type on TCRB rearrangement was left unresolved. A moderate but significant shortening of TCRB CDR3 length was observed in type 1 diabetes patients in all four CD4+ subsets. Patients with type 1 diabetes made fewer insertions and deleted more nucleotides at VDJ recombination sites, implying thymic rearrangement abnormalities. Naive, central memory and regulatory TCRB repertoires appeared to be more alike among patients than among healthy donors. PCR may preferentially amplify shorter templates, but because patient and control samples were amplified and corrected together, any resulting skew would affect both groups equally.

As regards this clone: Its antigen is currently not known. Base qualities are not at hand, and no much larger clone is one base apart.

The High Capacity cDNA Reverse Transcription Kit was used to reverse transcribe all of the isolated RNA, meaning that expressed TCRB transcripts were what got sequenced. Deep immunoSEQ sequencing was applied to naive, central memory and regulatory T cell samples, giving an average of approximately 4 million total reads per sample. Sorted cells were lysed in RLT buffer, and RNA was extracted using DNase-treated RNeasy Micro or Mini kits according to cell number. To prevent cross-contamination, every cell subset was processed on its own, while patient and healthy donor samples were processed together. Using the immunoSEQ multiplex PCR, TCRB sequences were amplified from cDNA into 87-bp fragments spanning the CDR3 region. Sequencing of the amplicons was performed on the Illumina HiSeq platform. Turning to the authors' computational methods: PCR bias was corrected computationally using synthetic template baselines, and reads within Hamming distance 2 were collapsed, with unmergeable singletons discarded. Reads were aligned to IMGT to assign V, D and J genes, CDR3 length, and insertions or deletions at six rearrangement sites. Within each subset, clonotype counts were normalized to sorted cell number, after which true diversity and Gini coefficients were computed with the tcR R package. The overlap coefficient, calculated on TCRB nucleotide sequences, was used to quantify repertoire sharing. Out-of-frame TCRB sequences from naive cells were analyzed to stand in for the pre-selection repertoire. TCRdb stores this immuneACCESS table with in-frame sequences only. Part of the clones is absent; in the studies checked, under half of the shortfall reflects unresolved V genes, and no reason is known for the rest. The DNA was the basis for D and trimming; V, J and clone size are from that table. This sample comprises about 710,000 clones, over 11% of them detected only once. In total, the top ten clones hold roughly 0.04% of the sample.

The CDR3 has 14 amino acids, counting the end cysteine and phenylalanine. Here the CDR3 DNA is all that survives: 42 bases in frame from base 1. The germline V gene encodes CDR1 SGHTA and CDR2 FQGNSA. Relative to germline, V is missing 2 bases and J is missing 7 bases, with 5 bases of the junction outside any gene match. From each donor, a single peripheral blood sample of about 116 mL on average was drawn into heparinised tubes. A BD FACSAria II was used to sort naive, central memory, regulatory and stem cell-like memory CD4+ T cells with a panel that included CD45RO, CCR7, CD25, CD127, CD95 and CD27. All sorted populations exceeded 95% purity. PBMCs were isolated right away by Lymphoprep density gradient centrifugation and were stained directly, without culture. So that batch effects would be minimized, each experiment stained and sorted samples in pairs, pairing one healthy donor with one patient.

Rearrangement joined TRBV7-2 to TRBJ1-2; 9 bases in between match TRBD1. The sequenced sample consisted of naive CD4+ T cells from blood. The cell subset or site label of this sample denotes: true naive CD4+ T cells. This TCR derives from a man aged 18 to 29 with type 1 diabetes. CDR3 loop: CASSLMGQGSGYTF. DNA sequence: TGTGCCAGCAGCTTAATGGGACAGGGCTCTGGCTACACCTTC.